Listed here are 9 T cell receptor beta chains from one sample, sequenced in a study of T cells after yellow fever vaccination. From the 5' RACE reads, TCRdb called clonotypes with MiXCR, one entry per CDR3 protein. The profile shows some 290,000 distinct CDR3 sequences, about 10% of them singletons. This specimen was CD4+ T cells sorted from PBMCs, taken 45 days after the yellow fever booster vaccination. The receptors derive from a man aged 18 to 29 who received the YFV17D yellow fever vaccine.

V and J are TRBV25-1 and TRBJ2-7; possible D gene TRBD2, 6 bases. This CDR3 contains 16 residues. V was clipped by 3 bases and J by 3 bases, with 18 bases between them. CDR1 MGHDK and CDR2 SYGVNS come from the germline V gene. CDR3 bases: TGTGCCAGCAGTGACACAAAGGGGACGGGGGTCTACGAGCAGTACTTC. It encodes CASSDTKGTGVYEQYF.

The gene calls are TRBV6-6 and TRBJ2-2, with TRBD1 matching over 9 bases. Germline assignment: CDR1 MNHNY and CDR2 SVGAGI (reference sequence). The CDR3 extends over 18 amino acids. Trimming cost V 4 bases and J 4 bases; bases outside gene matches: 13. This CDR3 is CASSSTIGDRVFTGELFF. CDR3 coding DNA: TGTGCCAGCAGTTCCACTATTGGGGACAGGGTTTTCACCGGGGAGCTGTTTTTT.

This clonotype was seen just once. This chain connects TRBV5-1 to TRBJ1-2, with D unclear. The CDR3 length is 13 residues. CDR1 is SGHRS and CDR2 is YFSETQ in the germline V gene. Trimming took 4 bases from V and 2 from J, leaving 9 bases between them. In DNA form, the CDR3 reads TGCGCCAGCAGCCCGGAAAGGAACTATGGCTACACCTTC. Amino acid sequence: CASSPERNYGYTF.

The rearrangement uses TRBV5-1 and TRBJ1-4; D remains unclear. V lost 2 bases to trimming and J lost 7 bases, with 12 bases between them. CDR3 length: 14 residues. CDR1 is SGHRS, CDR2 YFSETQ, per germline. The CDR3, as DNA: TGCGCCAGCAGCTTACAGAGCTCTGGTGAAAAACTGTTTTTT. This gives the protein CASSLQSSGEKLFF.

This clonotype has a handful of counts. CDR3 residues: CASSLLYAVRAGENEQFF. The CDR3 DNA sequence: TGTGCCAGCAGCCTTCTCTACGCTGTTCGGGCGGGGGAAAATGAGCAGTTCTTC. The V and J genes are TRBV3-1 and TRBJ2-1; TRBD2 matches 7 bases. This CDR3 spans 18 amino acids. V shed 4 bases, J shed 7 bases, and the junction held 19 bases outside the gene matches. Germline assignment: CDR1 LGHDT and CDR2 YNNKEL (reference sequence).

This clonotype occurred a few times. The CDR3 region has the DNA TGCGCCAGCAGCTTTTCCGCAGGGGGAGATACGCAGTATTTT. Amino acids: CASSFSAGGDTQYF. This chain links TRBV5-1 with TRBJ2-3; 7 nucleotides agree with TRBD1. Germline V gives CDR1 SGHRS, CDR2 YFSETQ. After removal of 2 bases from V and 5 bases from J, the junction contained 5 bases not matched to a gene. The CDR3 covers 14 residues.

In this sample, this clonotype turned up a few times. This sequence joins TRBV3-1 and TRBJ2-5, with unresolved D. The germline CDR1 and CDR2 sequences are LGHDT and YNNKEL (reference sequence). Trimming stripped 0 bases from V and 2 bases from J, with 10 bases between. The CDR3 runs to 15 residues. The CDR3 spells CASSQDFRKQETQYF. The CDR3 DNA follows: TGTGCCAGCAGCCAAGATTTCAGAAAGCAAGAGACCCAGTACTTC.

The J gene is TRBJ2-7, the V gene TRBV21-1. TRBV21-1 constitutes a pseudogene. The CDR3 loop spans 12 amino acids. Here the CDR3 reads CASSKVRYEQYV. CDR3 sequence (DNA): TGTGCCAGCAGCAAAGTCCGGTACGAGCAGTACGTC.

This clonotype came up many times. The chain is built from TRBV7-8 and TRBJ2-7; weak D call: TRBD2 (5 bases). Trimming pared 0 bases from V and 9 bases from J, leaving 15 bases between. The CDR3 covers 14 residues. Germline CDR1 reads SGHVS; CDR2 reads FQNEAQ. For the CDR3, the DNA is TGTGCCAGCAGCTTAGCGGACGGGGTAGGGAGGCAGTACGTC. Translating it yields CASSLADGVGRQYV.